This T cell receptor beta chain was captured by sequencing in a study of cytomegalovirus exposure and HLA in healthy donors. Findings and caveats of the study: Some highly shared sequence variants likely arose as a pipeline artifact. When analyzed later, the rates of TCR association showed variation by HLA locus, with DRB1 the most and HLA-C the fewest. A reported reduction in N-insertions relative to the 666-donor mean was seen in an Asian-associated ancestry cluster in a later analysis.

This clone was recorded a few times. What it binds is unknown. The germline V gene has CDR1 SGDLS and CDR2 YYNGEE. Trimming removed 3 bases from V and 5 bases from J; junction bases left unmatched: 12. The CDR3 has 16 amino acids. In the PCR, 60 Vbeta and 13 Jbeta primers were used. Clones were sequenced by immunoSEQ multiplex PCR, and TCRdb holds only the in-frame ones, with some missing. The sample carries some 150,000 clones, roughly 83% recorded once. The receptor's source is a man aged 40-49 years in good health and CMV-seronegative. Sequencing used PBMCs. The chain links TRBV9 to TRBJ2-5, with 8 bases identical to TRBD1. The CDR3 bases are TGTGCCAGCAGCGCCGATCCGCAGGGGGCGCGGGAGACCCAGTACTTC. The encoded protein is CASSADPQGARETQYF.